The 23 T cell receptor beta chains below all came from one sample that was sequenced in a study of technical replicates of blood from a handful of donors. Clones were sequenced by immunoSEQ multiplex PCR, and TCRdb holds only the in-frame ones, with some missing. The repertoire includes around 97,000 clones, approximately 96% of them detected once, and about 0.39% sits in the top ten. Sequencing was done on a sample of T cells isolated from PBMCs. The source of these receptors is a human donor in good health.

This chain uses TRBV5-1 with TRBJ2-1; tentatively, D is TRBD2 (5 bases). Germline lookup yields CDR1 SGHRS and CDR2 YFSETQ. CDR3 length equals 14 residues. The V and J ends lost 0 bases and 6 bases respectively, with 10 bases between them. CDR3 DNA sequence: TGCGCCAGCAGCTTGGTCGGCGGGTCCAATGAGCAGTTCTTC. Protein product: CASSLVGGSNEQFF.

This chain links TRBV28 with TRBJ1-1; TRBD1 agrees at 8 bases. V dropped 5 bases and J dropped 1; count of bases not matched to a gene: 6. This CDR3 contains 15 residues. CDR1 is MDHEN and CDR2 is SYDVKM in the germline V gene. The CDR3 reads CASSPQGARNTEAFF. CDR3 sequence (DNA): TGTGCCAGCAGTCCCCAGGGGGCAAGGAACACTGAAGCTTTCTTT.

J is TRBJ1-4 and V is TRBV2; weak D call: TRBD1 (5 bases). The CDR3 runs 13 residues. Trimming took 5 bases from V and 7 from J, leaving 11 bases between them. Germline V CDR1 and CDR2: SNHLY, FYNNEI. The CDR3 nucleotides are TGTGCCAGCAGTCCGGGACTTACTGAAAAACTGTTTTTT. Translation gives CASSPGLTEKLFF.

This chain connects TRBV5-1 to TRBJ2-7; the match to TRBD2 covers 13 bases. The CDR3 has 15 residues. The germline CDR1 and CDR2 sequences are SGHRS and YFSETQ. Trimming took 2 bases from V and 6 from J; bases not matched to a gene: 5. CDR3 in amino acids: CASSFTSGGGLEQYF. The DNA for the CDR3 is TGCGCCAGCAGCTTTACTAGCGGGGGGGGTCTCGAGCAGTACTTC. The full variable domain, with the rest looked up from reference TRBV5-1 and TRBJ2-7, is KAGVTQTPRYLIKTRGQQVTLSCSPISGHRSVSWYQQTPGQGLQFLFEYFSETQRNKGNFPGRFSGRQFSNSRSEMNVSTLELGDSALYLCASSFTSGGGLEQYFGPGTRLTVT.

CDR3 region: CASHNGGNTIYF. The CDR3 DNA reads as TGTGCCTCCCACAATGGCGGAAACACCATATATTTT. The chain couples TRBV30 to TRBJ1-3; no clear D. The ends were cut back, 7 bases at V and 4 bases at J, with 11 bases in the middle. Germline loops: CDR1 GTSNPN, CDR2 SVGIG (reference sequence). This CDR3 region has 12 residues.

This clone was seen only once. The chain combines TRBV7-9 with TRBJ2-1; D might be TRBD2 (6 bases). Germline assignment: CDR1 SEHNR and CDR2 FQNEAQ (reference sequence). Trimming removed 2 bases from V and 0 bases from J, with 17 bases in between. The CDR3 is 18 residues long. The CDR3 nucleotides read TGTGCCAGCAGCTTACTTCTTGGGGACTTACTCTCCTACAATGAGCAGTTCTTC. It specifies CASSLLLGDLLSYNEQFF.

The rearrangement uses TRBV9 and TRBJ2-1, with 7 positions matching TRBD2. This CDR3 region has 13 residues. Per the germline V gene, CDR1 is SGDLS and CDR2 is YYNGEE. The J segment lost 10 bases and the V segment lost 4 bases, leaving 8 bases of the junction unmatched. The chain's CDR3 is CASSRWAGDEQFF. The CDR3 bases are TGTGCCAGCAGCCGCTGGGCGGGAGACGAGCAGTTCTTC.

The chain couples TRBV19 to TRBJ2-2; the D gene is possibly TRBD2 (6 bases). V was trimmed by 5 bases and J by 6 bases, leaving 19 bases between them. CDR1 is LNHDA, CDR2 SQIVND, per germline (reference sequence). The CDR3 contains 16 residues. This CDR3 reads CASSPWRARFPGELFF. CDR3 bases: TGTGCCAGTAGTCCCTGGAGGGCGCGTTTCCCCGGGGAGCTGTTTTTT.

This chain links TRBV5-4 with TRBJ1-4; 7 bases line up with TRBD1. With V trimmed by 5 bases and J by 4 bases, 5 bases remained unmatched. Germline V gene sequence: CDR1 SGHNT, CDR2 YYREEE (reference sequence). The CDR3 runs 14 residues. The CDR3 sequence is CASSSGTVNEKLFF. The CDR3 DNA reads TGTGCCAGCAGTTCCGGGACAGTTAATGAAAAACTGTTTTTT. Looking up the rest from reference TRBV5-4 and TRBJ1-4 gives the full variable domain: ETGVTQSPTHLIKTRGQQVTLRCSSQSGHNTVSWYQQALGQGPQFIFQYYREEENGRGNFPPRFSGLQFPNYSSELNVNALELDDSALYLCASSSGTVNEKLFFGSGTQLSVL.

This rearrangement joins TRBV19 to TRBJ2-1; 11 bases line up with TRBD2. The junction had 9 bases not matched to a gene; V was cut back by 1 base and J by 7 bases. The CDR3 extends over 17 amino acids. CDR1 is LNHDA, CDR2 SQIVND, per germline (reference sequence). The CDR3 here is CASSIALGLADTNEQFF. CDR3 nucleotide sequence: TGTGCCAGTAGTATAGCTCTGGGACTAGCGGATACTAATGAGCAGTTCTTC.

The rearrangement joins TRBV19 to TRBJ2-7; 11 nucleotides agree with TRBD2. Trimming removed 5 bases from V and 3 bases from J; junction bases left unmatched: 6. The CDR3 length is 15 residues. The germline V gene has CDR1 LNHDA and CDR2 SQIVND (reference sequence). This chain's CDR3 is CASSDLGLADYEQYF. DNA of the CDR3: TGTGCCAGTAGTGACCTGGGACTAGCGGACTACGAGCAGTACTTC.

This chain connects TRBV2 to TRBJ2-3; possibly TRBD2 for D (5 bases). The CDR3 is 15 residues long. The germline V gene has CDR1 SNHLY and CDR2 FYNNEI. Trimming shortened V by 2 bases and J by 11 bases, and 20 bases separated the two germline ends. CDR3 bases: TGTGCCAGCAGTGAACCCAGCGGTCGACCTCTCGGGCAGTATTTT. Its protein product is CASSEPSGRPLGQYF.

The chain has TRBV6-1 and TRBJ2-5, with D possibly being TRBD1 (6 bases). The CDR3 is made up of 14 amino acids. Germline CDR1 MNHNS, CDR2 SASEGT. The ends were cut back, 3 bases at V and 2 bases at J, with 10 bases in the middle. The CDR3 bases are TGTGCCAGCAGTGAGACGGACAGTCAAGAGACCCAGTACTTC. It specifies CASSETDSQETQYF.

This chain links TRBV6-1 with TRBJ2-1; 8 bases line up with TRBD2. After removal of 5 bases from V and 2 bases from J, the junction contained 2 bases not matched to a gene. Germline V CDR1 and CDR2: MNHNS, SASEGT. This CDR3 spans 14 amino acids. The CDR3 DNA follows: TGTGCCAGCAGTACTAGCGGAGCCTACAATGAGCAGTTCTTC. Encoded protein: CASSTSGAYNEQFF.

V is TRBV7-9 and J is TRBJ2-7, with 8 nucleotides matching TRBD2. CDR3 size: 13 residues. Looked up from germline, CDR1 is SEHNR and CDR2 is FQNEAQ (reference sequence). V was clipped by 5 bases and J by 2 bases; unmatched bases: 2. The CDR3 DNA follows: TGTGCCAGCAGCCCCGGGAGGGCCTACGAGCAGTACTTC. This codes for CASSPGRAYEQYF. The whole variable domain, filled in from reference TRBV7-9 and TRBJ2-7, reads DTGVSQNPRHKITKRGQNVTFRCDPISEHNRLYWYRQTLGQGPEFLTYFQNEAQLEKSRLLSDRFSAERPKGSFSTLEIQRTEQGDSAMYLCASSPGRAYEQYFGPGTRLTVT.

This clone turned up a few times. The chain employs TRBV6-5 and TRBJ1-2; 9 positions agree with TRBD1. This CDR3 region has 16 residues. Germline V gene data show CDR1 as MNHEY and CDR2 as SVGAGI. The V segment lost 4 bases and the J segment 8 bases; nucleotides outside the gene matches: 14. The CDR3 DNA reads TGTGCCAGCAGTTTATCACGGGACAGGGTAGCTTGGGGCTACACCTTC. It translates to CASSLSRDRVAWGYTF.

Here the CDR3 reads CASSARGTGGTEAFF. CDR3 DNA sequence: TGTGCCAGCAGCGCCAGAGGAACAGGGGGCACTGAAGCTTTCTTT. The rearrangement joins TRBV9 to TRBJ1-1; TRBD1 matches at 8 bases. Trimming removed 3 bases from V and 4 bases from J; junction bases left unmatched: 8. The CDR3 sequence is 15 residues long. In germline, CDR1 is SGDLS, CDR2 YYNGEE.

The chain links TRBV14 to TRBJ1-2, with D unclear. Germline CDR1 reads SGHDN; CDR2 reads FVKESK. This CDR3 contains 14 residues. With 3 bases removed from V and 6 bases from J, the gap between germline ends came to 14 bases. CDR3 in amino acids: CASSHLRELDGYTF. In DNA form, the CDR3 reads TGTGCCAGCAGCCACCTACGGGAGTTAGATGGCTACACCTTC.

V and J are TRBV11-2 and TRBJ1-1; unclear D gene. Germline loops: CDR1 SGHAT, CDR2 FQNNGV. Trimming removed 3 bases at V and 2 bases at J, with 7 bases between. The CDR3 loop spans 13 amino acids. CDR3 protein: CASSFYSNTEAFF. The CDR3 bases are TGTGCCAGCAGCTTCTATTCAAACACTGAAGCTTTCTTT.

CDR3 nucleotides: TGCGCCAGCAGCCAAGCCTCTAAAGGAAACACCATATATTTT. This codes for CASSQASKGNTIYF. The V call is TRBV4-3, the J call TRBJ1-3; D remains ambiguous. V was cut by 1 base and J by 4 bases, with 8 bases left in between. CDR3 length: 14 residues. Germline loops: CDR1 LGHNA, CDR2 YSLEER.

The chain carries TRBV13 and TRBJ2-1, with D maybe TRBD2 (5 bases). V lost 1 base to trimming and J lost 2 bases, with 9 bases between them. Germline CDR1 and CDR2: PRHDT and FYEKMQ (reference sequence). The CDR3 has 15 amino acids. CDR3 protein: CASSLALAAYNEQFF. The CDR3 DNA reads TGTGCCAGCAGCTTAGCCCTAGCAGCCTACAATGAGCAGTTCTTC.

Only one count was recorded for this clone. The V and J genes are TRBV11-2 and TRBJ2-7; perhaps TRBD2 as D (5 bases). Germline CDR1 SGHAT, CDR2 FQNNGV. This CDR3 has 13 residues. Trimming removed 5 bases at V and 2 bases at J, with 10 bases between. This CDR3 reads CASSRDYTYEQYF. CDR3 DNA sequence: TGTGCCAGCAGCCGAGACTATACCTACGAGCAGTACTTC.

The chain is built from TRBV19 and TRBJ1-4, with D possibly being TRBD1 (6 bases). Germline V CDR1 and CDR2: LNHDA, SQIVND (reference sequence). The CDR3 length is 14 residues. With 4 bases removed from V and 7 bases from J, the gap between germline ends came to 13 bases. The CDR3 coding sequence is TGTGCCAGTAGTAGGGACATTTTAAGTGAAAAACTGTTTTTT. The encoded protein is CASSRDILSEKLFF.